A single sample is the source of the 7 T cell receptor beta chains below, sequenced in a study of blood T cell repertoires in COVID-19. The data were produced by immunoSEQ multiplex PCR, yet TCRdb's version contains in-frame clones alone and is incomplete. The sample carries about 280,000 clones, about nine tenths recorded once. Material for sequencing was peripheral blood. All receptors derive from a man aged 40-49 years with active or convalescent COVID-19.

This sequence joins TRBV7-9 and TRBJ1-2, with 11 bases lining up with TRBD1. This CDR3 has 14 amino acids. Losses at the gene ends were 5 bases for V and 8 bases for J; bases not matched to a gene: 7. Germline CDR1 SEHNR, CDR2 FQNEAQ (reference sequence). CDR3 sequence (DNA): TGTGCCAGCAGCGCGGGACAGGGGGAGATCGGCTACACCTTC. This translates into CASSAGQGEIGYTF.

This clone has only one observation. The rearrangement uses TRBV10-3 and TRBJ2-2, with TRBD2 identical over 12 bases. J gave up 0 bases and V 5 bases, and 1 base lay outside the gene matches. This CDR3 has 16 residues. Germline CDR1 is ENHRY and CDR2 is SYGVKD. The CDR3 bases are TGTGCCATCAGTCGGACTAGCGGGACGAACACCGGGGAGCTGTTTTTT. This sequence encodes CAISRTSGTNTGELFF.

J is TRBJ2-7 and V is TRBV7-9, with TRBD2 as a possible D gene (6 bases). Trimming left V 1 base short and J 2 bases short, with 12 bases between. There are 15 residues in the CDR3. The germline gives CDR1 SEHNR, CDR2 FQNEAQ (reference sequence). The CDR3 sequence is CASSLVLATTYEQYF. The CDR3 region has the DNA TGTGCCAGCAGCTTAGTGCTAGCGACCACCTACGAGCAGTACTTC.

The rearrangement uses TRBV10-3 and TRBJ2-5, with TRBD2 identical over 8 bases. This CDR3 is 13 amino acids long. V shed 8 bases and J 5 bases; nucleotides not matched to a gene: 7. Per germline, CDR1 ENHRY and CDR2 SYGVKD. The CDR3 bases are TGTGCCATCGGTACGGGACTAGGGGAGACCCAGTACTTC. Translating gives CAIGTGLGETQYF.

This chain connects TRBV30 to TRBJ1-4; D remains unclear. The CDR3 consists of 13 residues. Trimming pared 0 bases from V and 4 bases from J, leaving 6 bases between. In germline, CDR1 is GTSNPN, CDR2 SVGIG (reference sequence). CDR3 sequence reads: CAWSVRFNEKLFF. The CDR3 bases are TGTGCCTGGAGTGTGCGGTTTAATGAAAAACTGTTTTTT.

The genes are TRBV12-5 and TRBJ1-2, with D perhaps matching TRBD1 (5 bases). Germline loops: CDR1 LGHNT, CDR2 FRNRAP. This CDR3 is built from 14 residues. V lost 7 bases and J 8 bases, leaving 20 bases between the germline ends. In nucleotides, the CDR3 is TGTGCTAGTGACCTTCCAGGGATCCCTGGGGGCTACACCTTC. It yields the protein CASDLPGIPGGYTF.

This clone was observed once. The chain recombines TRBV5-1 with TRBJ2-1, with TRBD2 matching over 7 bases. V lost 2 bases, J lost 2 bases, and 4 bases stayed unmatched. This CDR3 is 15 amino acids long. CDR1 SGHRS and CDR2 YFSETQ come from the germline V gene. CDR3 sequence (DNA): TGCGCCAGCAGCTTCGGCGGGAGTCCCTACAATGAGCAGTTCTTC. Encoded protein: CASSFGGSPYNEQFF.